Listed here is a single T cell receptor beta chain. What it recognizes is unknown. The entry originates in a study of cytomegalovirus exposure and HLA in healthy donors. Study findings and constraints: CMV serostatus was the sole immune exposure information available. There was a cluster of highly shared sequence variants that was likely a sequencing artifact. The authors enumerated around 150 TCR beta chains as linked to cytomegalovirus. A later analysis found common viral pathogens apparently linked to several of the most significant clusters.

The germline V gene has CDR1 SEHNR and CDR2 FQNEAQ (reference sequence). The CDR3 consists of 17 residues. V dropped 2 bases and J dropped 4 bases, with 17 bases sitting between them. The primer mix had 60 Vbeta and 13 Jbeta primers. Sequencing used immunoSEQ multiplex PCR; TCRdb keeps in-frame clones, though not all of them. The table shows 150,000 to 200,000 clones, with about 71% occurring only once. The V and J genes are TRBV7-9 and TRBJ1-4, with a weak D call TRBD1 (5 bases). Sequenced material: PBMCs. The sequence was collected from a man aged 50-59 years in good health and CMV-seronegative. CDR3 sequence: CASSLKGVSGGNEKLFF. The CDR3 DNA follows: TGTGCCAGCAGCTTAAAAGGCGTAAGCGGGGGTAATGAAAAACTGTTTTTT.